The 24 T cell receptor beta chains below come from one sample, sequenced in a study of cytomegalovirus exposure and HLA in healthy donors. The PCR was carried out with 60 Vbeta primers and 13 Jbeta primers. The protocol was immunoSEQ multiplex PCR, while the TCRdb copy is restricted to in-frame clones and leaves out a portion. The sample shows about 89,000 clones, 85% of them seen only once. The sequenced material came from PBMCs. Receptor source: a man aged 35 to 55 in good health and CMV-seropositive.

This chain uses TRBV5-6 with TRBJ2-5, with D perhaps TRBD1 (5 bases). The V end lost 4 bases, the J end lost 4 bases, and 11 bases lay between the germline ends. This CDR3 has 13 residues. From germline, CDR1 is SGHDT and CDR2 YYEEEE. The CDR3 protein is CASSDRGAETQYF. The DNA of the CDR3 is TGTGCCAGCAGCGACCGTGGGGCAGAGACCCAGTACTTC.

Here the CDR3 reads CASSLNLQGSGGTGELFF. The CDR3 nucleotides read TGCGCCAGCAGCTTGAATCTCCAGGGTAGCGGGGGCACCGGGGAGCTGTTTTTT. The chain carries TRBV5-1 and TRBJ2-2, with 9 bases fitting TRBD2. The CDR3 spans 18 residues. The trim removed 1 base at V and 4 bases at J, leaving 11 bases unmatched. The V gene's germline CDR1 is SGHRS and CDR2 YFSETQ.

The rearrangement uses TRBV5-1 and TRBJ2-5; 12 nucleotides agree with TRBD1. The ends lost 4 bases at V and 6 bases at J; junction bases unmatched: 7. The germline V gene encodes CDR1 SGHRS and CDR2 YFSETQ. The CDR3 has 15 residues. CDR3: CASSDGTGGEKTQYF. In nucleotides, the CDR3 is TGCGCCAGCAGCGACGGGACAGGGGGCGAAAAGACCCAGTACTTC.

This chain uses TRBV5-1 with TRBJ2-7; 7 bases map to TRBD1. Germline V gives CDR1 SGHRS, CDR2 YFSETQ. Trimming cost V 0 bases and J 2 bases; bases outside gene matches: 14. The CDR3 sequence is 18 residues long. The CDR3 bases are TGCGCCAGCAGCTTGGGAGGGCAGACAGGGCAGTCGACCTACGAGCAGTACTTC. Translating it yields CASSLGGQTGQSTYEQYF.

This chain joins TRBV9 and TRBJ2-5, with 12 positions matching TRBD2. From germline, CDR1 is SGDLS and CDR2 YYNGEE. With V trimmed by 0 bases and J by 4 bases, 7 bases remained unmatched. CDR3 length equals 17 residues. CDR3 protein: CASSVGASGGAGETQYF. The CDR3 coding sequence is TGTGCCAGCAGCGTAGGGGCTAGCGGGGGGGCCGGAGAGACCCAGTACTTC.

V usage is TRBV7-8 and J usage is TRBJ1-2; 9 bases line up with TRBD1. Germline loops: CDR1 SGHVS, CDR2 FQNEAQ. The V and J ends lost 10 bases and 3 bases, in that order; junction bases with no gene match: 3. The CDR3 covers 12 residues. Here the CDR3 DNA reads TGTGCCACCACAGGGGGCGACTATGGCTACACCTTC. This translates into CATTGGDYGYTF.

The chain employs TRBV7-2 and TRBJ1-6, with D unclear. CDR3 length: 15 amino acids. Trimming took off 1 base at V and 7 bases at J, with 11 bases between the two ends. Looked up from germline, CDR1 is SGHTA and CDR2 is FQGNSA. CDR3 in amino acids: CASSLGSAQNSPLHF. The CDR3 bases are TGTGCCAGCAGCTTAGGGTCGGCACAGAATTCACCCCTCCACTTT.

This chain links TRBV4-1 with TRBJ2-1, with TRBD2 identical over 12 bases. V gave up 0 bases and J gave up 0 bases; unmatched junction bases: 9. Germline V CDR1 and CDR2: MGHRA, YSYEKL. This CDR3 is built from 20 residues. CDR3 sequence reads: CASSQDTRLAGASSYNEQFF. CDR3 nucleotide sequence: TGCGCCAGCAGCCAAGATACGAGACTAGCGGGAGCTAGCTCCTACAATGAGCAGTTCTTC.

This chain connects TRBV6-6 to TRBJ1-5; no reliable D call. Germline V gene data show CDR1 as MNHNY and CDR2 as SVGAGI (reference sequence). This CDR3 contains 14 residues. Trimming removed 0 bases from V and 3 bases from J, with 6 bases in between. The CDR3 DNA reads TGTGCCAGCAGTTACTCTAGCAACAATCAGCCCCAGCATTTT. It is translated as CASSYSSNNQPQHF.

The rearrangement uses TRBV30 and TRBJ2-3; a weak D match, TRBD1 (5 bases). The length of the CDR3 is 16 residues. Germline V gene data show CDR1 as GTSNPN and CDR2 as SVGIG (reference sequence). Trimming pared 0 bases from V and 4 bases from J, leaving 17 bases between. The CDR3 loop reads CAWSVSPLGVSDTQYF. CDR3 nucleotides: TGTGCCTGGAGTGTCTCGCCCTTAGGGGTATCAGATACGCAGTATTTT.

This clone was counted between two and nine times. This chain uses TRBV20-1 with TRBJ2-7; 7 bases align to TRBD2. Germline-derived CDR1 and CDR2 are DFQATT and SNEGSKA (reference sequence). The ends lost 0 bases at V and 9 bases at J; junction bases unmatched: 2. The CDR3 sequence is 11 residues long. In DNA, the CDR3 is TGCAGTGCTAGAGATGGGGGGGGGCAGTACTTC. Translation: CSARDGGGQYF.

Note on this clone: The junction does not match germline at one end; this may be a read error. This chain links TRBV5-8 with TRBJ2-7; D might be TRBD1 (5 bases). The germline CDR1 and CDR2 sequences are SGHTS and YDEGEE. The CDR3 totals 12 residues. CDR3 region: CASSLSARYQGF. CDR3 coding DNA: TGTGCCAGCAGCTTGAGCGCCCGATACCAGGGCTTC.

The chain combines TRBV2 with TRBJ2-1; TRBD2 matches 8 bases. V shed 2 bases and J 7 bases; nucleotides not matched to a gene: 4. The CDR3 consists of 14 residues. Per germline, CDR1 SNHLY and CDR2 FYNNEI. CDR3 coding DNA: TGTGCCAGCAGTGAACGGGGACTAGGGAATGAGCAGTTCTTC. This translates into CASSERGLGNEQFF. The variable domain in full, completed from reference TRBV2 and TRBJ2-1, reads EPEVTQTPSHQVTQMGQEVILRCVPISNHLYFYWYRQILGQKVEFLVSFYNNEISEKSEIFDDQFSVERPDGSNFTLKIRSTKLEDSAMYFCASSERGLGNEQFFGPGTRLTVL.

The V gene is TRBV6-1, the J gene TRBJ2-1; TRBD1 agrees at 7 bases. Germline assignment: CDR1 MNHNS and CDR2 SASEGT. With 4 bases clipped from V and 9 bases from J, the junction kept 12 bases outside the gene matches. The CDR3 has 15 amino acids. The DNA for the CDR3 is TGTGCCAGCAGTGCCGGGACAGAAAGCGTTGGTGAGCAGTTCTTC. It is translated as CASSAGTESVGEQFF.

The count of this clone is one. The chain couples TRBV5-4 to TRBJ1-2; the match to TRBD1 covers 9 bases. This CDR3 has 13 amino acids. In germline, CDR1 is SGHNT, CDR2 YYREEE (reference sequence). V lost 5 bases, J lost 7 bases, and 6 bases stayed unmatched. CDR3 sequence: CASRPGTGSGYTF. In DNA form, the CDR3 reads TGTGCCAGCAGACCCGGGACAGGGAGTGGCTACACCTTC.

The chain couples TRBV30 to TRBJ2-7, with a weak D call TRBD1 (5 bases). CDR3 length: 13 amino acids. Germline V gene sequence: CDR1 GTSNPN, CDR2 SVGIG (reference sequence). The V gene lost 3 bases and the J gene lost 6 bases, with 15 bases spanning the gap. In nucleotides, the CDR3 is TGTGCCTGGAGACCTACAGGTATTCGCGAGCAGTACTTC. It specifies CAWRPTGIREQYF.

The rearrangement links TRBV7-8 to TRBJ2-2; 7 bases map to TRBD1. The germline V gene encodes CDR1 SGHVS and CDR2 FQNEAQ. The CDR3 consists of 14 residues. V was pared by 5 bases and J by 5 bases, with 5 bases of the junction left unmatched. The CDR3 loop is CASSITGETGELFF. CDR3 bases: TGTGCCAGCAGCATCACAGGGGAAACCGGGGAGCTGTTTTTT.

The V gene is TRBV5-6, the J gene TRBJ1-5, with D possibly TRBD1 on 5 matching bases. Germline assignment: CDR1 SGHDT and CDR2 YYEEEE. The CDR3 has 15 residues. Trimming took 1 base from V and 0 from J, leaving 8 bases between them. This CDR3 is CASSLYRYSNQPQHF. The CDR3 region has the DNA TGTGCCAGCAGCTTGTACAGGTATAGCAATCAGCCCCAGCATTTT.

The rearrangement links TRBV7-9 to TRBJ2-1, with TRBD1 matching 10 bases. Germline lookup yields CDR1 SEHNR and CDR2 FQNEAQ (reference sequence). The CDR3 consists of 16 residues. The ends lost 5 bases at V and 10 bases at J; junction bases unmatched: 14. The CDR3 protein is CASSAAGAGTGAEQFF. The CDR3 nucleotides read TGTGCCAGCAGCGCTGCCGGGGCCGGGACAGGGGCGGAGCAGTTCTTC. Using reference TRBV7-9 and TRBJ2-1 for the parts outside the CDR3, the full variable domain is DTGVSQNPRHKITKRGQNVTFRCDPISEHNRLYWYRQTLGQGPEFLTYFQNEAQLEKSRLLSDRFSAERPKGSFSTLEIQRTEQGDSAMYLCASSAAGAGTGAEQFFGPGTRLTVL.

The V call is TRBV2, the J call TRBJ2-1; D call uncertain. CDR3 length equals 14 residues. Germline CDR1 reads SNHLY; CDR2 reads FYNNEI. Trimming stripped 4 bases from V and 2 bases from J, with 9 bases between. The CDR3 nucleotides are TGTGCCAGCAGTGTTCTAGGCACCTACAATGAGCAGTTCTTC. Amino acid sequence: CASSVLGTYNEQFF. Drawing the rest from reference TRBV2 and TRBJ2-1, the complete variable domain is EPEVTQTPSHQVTQMGQEVILRCVPISNHLYFYWYRQILGQKVEFLVSFYNNEISEKSEIFDDQFSVERPDGSNFTLKIRSTKLEDSAMYFCASSVLGTYNEQFFGPGTRLTVL.

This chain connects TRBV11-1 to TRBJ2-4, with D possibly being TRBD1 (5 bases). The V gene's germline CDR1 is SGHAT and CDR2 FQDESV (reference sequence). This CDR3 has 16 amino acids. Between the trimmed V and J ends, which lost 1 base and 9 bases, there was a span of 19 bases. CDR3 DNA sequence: TGTGCCAGCAGCTTAGTGAAGGGGTTGGGGTCTAGCATTCAGTACTTC. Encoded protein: CASSLVKGLGSSIQYF.

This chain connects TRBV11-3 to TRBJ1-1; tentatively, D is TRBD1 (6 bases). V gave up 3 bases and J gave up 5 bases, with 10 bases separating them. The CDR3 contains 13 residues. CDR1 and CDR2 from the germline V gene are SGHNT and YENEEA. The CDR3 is CASSLGGLTEAFF. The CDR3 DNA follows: TGTGCCAGCAGCTTGGGGGGGCTTACTGAAGCTTTCTTT.

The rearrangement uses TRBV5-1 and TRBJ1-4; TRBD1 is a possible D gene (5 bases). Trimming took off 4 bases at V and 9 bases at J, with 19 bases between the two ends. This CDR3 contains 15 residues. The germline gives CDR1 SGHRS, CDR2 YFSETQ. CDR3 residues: CASSALGDGGQKLFF. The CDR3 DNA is TGCGCCAGCAGCGCGCTGGGGGACGGGGGTCAAAAACTGTTTTTT.

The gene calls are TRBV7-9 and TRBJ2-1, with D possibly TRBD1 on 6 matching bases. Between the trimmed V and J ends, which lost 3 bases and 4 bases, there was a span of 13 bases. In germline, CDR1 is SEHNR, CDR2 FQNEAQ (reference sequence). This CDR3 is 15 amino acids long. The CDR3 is CASSFSGTSYNEQFF. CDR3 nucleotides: TGTGCCAGCAGCTTCTCCGGGACATCGTACAATGAGCAGTTCTTC.